These 21 T cell receptor beta chains were all obtained from the same sample, sequenced in a study of blood T cell repertoires in COVID-19. Only in-frame clones appear in the TCRdb table, and some are missing; sequencing was by immunoSEQ multiplex PCR. The sample has around 140,000 clones, roughly 84% seen once; the top ten hold about 40%. Sequencing was carried out using peripheral blood. All receptors derive from a human donor in a cohort sampled during active COVID-19.

The rearrangement uses TRBV3-1 (or the pseudogene TRBV3-2) and TRBJ1-4, with D possibly matching TRBD1 (6 bases). CDR3 size: 11 residues. Germline-derived CDR1 and CDR2 are LGHDT and YNNKEL (reference sequence). The ends were cut back, 5 bases at V and 9 bases at J, with 7 bases in the middle. The CDR3 spells CASSTGKKLFF. CDR3 nucleotides: TGTGCCAGCAGCACAGGGAAAAAACTGTTTTTT.

This chain joins TRBV5-1 and TRBJ2-7, with a tentative D call TRBD1 (6 bases). Trimming cost V 5 bases and J 2 bases, with 11 bases left between them. The germline gives CDR1 SGHRS, CDR2 YFSETQ. The CDR3 length is 13 residues. DNA of the CDR3: TGCGCCAGCAGTTGGGACAAGGCCTACGAGCAGTACTTC. Its translation: CASSWDKAYEQYF.

The CDR3 DNA is TGTGCCACCAGTGATGCGGGAGGGGGCACTGAAGCTTTCTTT. Its translation is CATSDAGGGTEAFF. This chain uses TRBV24-1 with TRBJ1-1, with D perhaps TRBD1 (6 bases). V was shortened by 3 bases and J by 4 bases, with 11 bases between the two germline ends. Germline CDR1 is KGHDR and CDR2 is SFDVKD. The CDR3 extends over 14 amino acids.

The chain carries TRBV12-3 or TRBV12-4 and TRBJ2-3; TRBD1 matches 7 bases. CDR3 length equals 13 residues. J gave up 6 bases and V 7 bases, and 7 bases lay outside the gene matches. CDR3 region: CASTRGGHDTQYF. DNA for the CDR3: TGTGCCAGCACGCGAGGGGGCCACGATACGCAGTATTTT.

The rearrangement uses TRBV5-5 and TRBJ2-2; D gene unclear. The V end was cut by 0 bases, the J end by 3 bases, with 6 bases between. The germline V gene encodes CDR1 SGHKS and CDR2 YYEKEE (reference sequence). The CDR3 runs 14 residues. CDR3 in amino acids: CASSLARDTGELFF. The CDR3, as DNA: TGTGCCAGCAGCTTGGCTCGGGACACCGGGGAGCTGTTTTTT.

J is TRBJ2-5 and V is TRBV5-4; unclear D gene. Trimming pared 2 bases from V and 4 bases from J, leaving 18 bases between. The CDR3 contains 16 residues. CDR1 and CDR2 (germline): SGHNT, YYREEE (reference sequence). The CDR3 here is CASSFFFGGSPETQYF. In DNA form, the CDR3 reads TGTGCCAGCAGCTTCTTTTTCGGCGGATCCCCAGAGACCCAGTACTTC.

V usage is TRBV5-1 and J usage is TRBJ2-1; 7 nucleotides agree with TRBD2. Trimming removed 0 bases from V and 9 bases from J; junction bases left unmatched: 9. The germline V gene has CDR1 SGHRS and CDR2 YFSETQ. The CDR3 totals 15 residues. The CDR3 bases are TGCGCCAGCAGCTTGGATGGCGGGAGAGGGATTGAGCAGTTCTTC. As protein: CASSLDGGRGIEQFF.

A note on this clone: The same CDR3 can be traced to other DNA sequences in this sample. V usage is TRBV5-1 and J usage is TRBJ1-1; 7 positions agree with TRBD1. Germline V gene data show CDR1 as SGHRS and CDR2 as YFSETQ. The junction had 4 bases not matched to a gene; V was cut back by 3 bases and J by 2 bases. The CDR3 contains 14 residues. The CDR3, as DNA: TGCGCCAGCAGCTCGGGACAGCCCAACACTGAAGCTTTCTTT. Translating it yields CASSSGQPNTEAFF.

This chain joins TRBV10-2 and TRBJ2-7; D perhaps matches TRBD2 (6 bases). From germline, CDR1 is WSHSY and CDR2 SAAADI. V lost 8 bases and J lost 2, with 7 bases in between. This CDR3 contains 11 residues. DNA of the CDR3: TGCGCCAGCGGCGGGGCCTACGAGCAGTACTTC. The encoded protein is CASGGAYEQYF.

V is TRBV5-8 and J is TRBJ1-3; D is unclear. Germline V lookup: CDR1 SGHTS, CDR2 YDEGEE. The V gene lost 2 bases and the J gene lost 0 bases, with 9 bases spanning the gap. The length of the CDR3 is 15 residues. This CDR3 reads CASSFRETSGNTIYF. The CDR3 DNA sequence: TGTGCCAGCAGCTTCCGGGAGACCTCTGGAAACACCATATATTTT.

The chain employs TRBV7-8 and TRBJ2-7; 10 nucleotides line up with TRBD1. With V trimmed by 5 bases and J by 5 bases, 3 bases remained unmatched. Germline CDR1 reads SGHVS; CDR2 reads FQNEAQ. The CDR3 consists of 13 residues. This chain's CDR3 is CASSAGTGDEQYV. CDR3 nucleotide sequence: TGTGCCAGCAGCGCCGGGACAGGGGACGAGCAGTACGTC.

V and J are TRBV7-2 and TRBJ2-6; D is perhaps TRBD1 (5 bases). The CDR3 loop spans 15 amino acids. V was shortened by 6 bases and J by 4 bases, with 13 bases between the two germline ends. Germline V gene sequence: CDR1 SGHTA, CDR2 FQGNSA. The CDR3 nucleotides are TGTGCCAGCAGAACTACAGGCCTCGGGGCCAACGTCCTGACTTTC. Translated, it gives CASRTTGLGANVLTF.

This chain links TRBV12-5 with TRBJ2-1, with D possibly TRBD1 on 6 matching bases. Germline loops: CDR1 LGHNT, CDR2 FRNRAP. The CDR3 loop spans 18 amino acids. Trimming cost V 6 bases and J 0 bases, with 21 bases left between them. CDR3 DNA sequence: TGTGCTAGTGGGGAACGGAGGACAGCGCAACTCTCCTACAATGAGCAGTTCTTC. The encoded protein is CASGERRTAQLSYNEQFF.

This clone was counted only a few times. The gene calls are TRBV7-2 and TRBJ2-5, with a possible D match to TRBD2 (6 bases). V was trimmed by 5 bases and J by 5 bases, leaving 18 bases between them. This CDR3 is 15 amino acids long. Germline V gene lookup returns CDR1 SGHTA and CDR2 FQGNSA. CDR3 amino acids: CASSPMTRMAETQYF. The CDR3 DNA sequence: TGTGCCAGCAGCCCCATGACTAGAATGGCTGAGACCCAGTACTTC.

The genes are TRBV4-3 and TRBJ2-7; 9 positions match TRBD1. The V and J ends lost 3 bases and 3 bases, in that order; junction bases with no gene match: 18. Germline V CDR1 and CDR2: LGHNA, YSLEER. The CDR3 has 19 amino acids. In nucleotides, the CDR3 is TGCGCCAGCAGCCAGCACTCCCAAGCTCAAGTGGGACAGGGCTACGAGCAGTACTTC. It encodes CASSQHSQAQVGQGYEQYF.

This rearrangement joins TRBV9 to TRBJ2-3; D might be TRBD1 (6 bases). CDR1 SGDLS and CDR2 YYNGEE come from the germline V gene. The CDR3 sequence is 16 residues long. The V end was cut by 0 bases, the J end by 6 bases, with 17 bases between. The DNA for the CDR3 is TGTGCCAGCAGCGTAGGATTACAGGGCTTCTGGGATACGCAGTATTTT. It codes for CASSVGLQGFWDTQYF.

CDR3 region: CASSLDPGGYTF. CDR3 nucleotide sequence: TGTGCCAGCAGCTTAGACCCGGGGGGCTACACCTTC. The chain has TRBV7-2 and TRBJ1-2; no clear D. There are 12 residues in the CDR3. V lost 1 base to trimming and J lost 8 bases, with 8 bases between them. Germline loops: CDR1 SGHTA, CDR2 FQGNSA.

The V and J genes are TRBV5-1 and TRBJ2-5; 9 bases match TRBD1. The CDR3 consists of 14 residues. V lost 2 bases and J lost 2; bases outside the gene matches: 1. Germline values: CDR1 SGHRS, CDR2 YFSETQ. Here the CDR3 reads CASSFGTGQETQYF. The CDR3 DNA follows: TGCGCCAGCAGCTTCGGGACAGGGCAAGAGACCCAGTACTTC.

The chain combines TRBV12-5 with TRBJ2-5; 12 nucleotides match TRBD2. The CDR3 has 18 residues. CDR1 LGHNT and CDR2 FRNRAP come from the germline V gene. V was clipped by 9 bases and J by 0 bases; unmatched bases: 14. CDR3 DNA sequence: TGTGCTAGCAAACCCGGACTAGCGGGGACAACGTACCAAGAGACCCAGTACTTC. It yields the protein CASKPGLAGTTYQETQYF.

Only one count was recorded for this clone. V gene TRBV4-3 combines with J gene TRBJ2-2; D possibly corresponds to TRBD2 (6 bases). The ends were cut back, 4 bases at V and 6 bases at J, with 12 bases in the middle. The CDR3 is made up of 14 amino acids. CDR1 LGHNA and CDR2 YSLEER come from the germline V gene. CDR3 DNA: TGCGCCAGCAGCCGGGACTGGAGGGCCGGGGAGCTGTTTTTT. Translating it yields CASSRDWRAGELFF.

This chain joins TRBV6-5 and TRBJ2-4, with 10 bases matching TRBD1. Germline values: CDR1 MNHEY, CDR2 SVGAGI. The trim removed 11 bases at V and 3 bases at J, leaving 10 bases unmatched. This CDR3 is 15 amino acids long. Written as DNA, the CDR3 is TGTGCCTCCCTGGCGGGACAGGGGTACAAAAACATTCAGTACTTC. This sequence encodes CASLAGQGYKNIQYF.